These 18 T cell receptor beta chains were all obtained from the same sample, sequenced in a study of cytomegalovirus exposure and HLA in healthy donors. A multiplex PCR was run with 60 Vbeta primers and 13 Jbeta primers. TCRdb's table, derived via immunoSEQ multiplex PCR, lists solely in-frame clones and lacks some. The sample contains around 150,000 clones, around 68% of which appear only once. The sample consisted of PBMCs. Receptor source: a woman aged 40 to 50 in good health and CMV-seropositive.

V usage is TRBV19 and J usage is TRBJ1-1, with D perhaps TRBD1 (6 bases). Between the trimmed V and J ends, which lost 5 bases and 1 base, there was a span of 8 bases. Germline V gene lookup returns CDR1 LNHDA and CDR2 SQIVND (reference sequence). The length of the CDR3 is 13 residues. For the CDR3, the DNA is TGTGCCAGTAGTTACAGGGAGAACACTGAAGCTTTCTTT. Amino acids: CASSYRENTEAFF.

This clone was picked up a small number of times. This rearrangement joins TRBV5-4 to TRBJ1-4; D may be TRBD1 (6 bases). There are 13 residues in the CDR3. V was cut by 3 bases and J by 8 bases, with 11 bases left in between. Per the germline V gene, CDR1 is SGHNT and CDR2 is YYREEE (reference sequence). CDR3 sequence: CASSSQGQEKLFF. The DNA for the CDR3 is TGTGCCAGCAGCTCTCAAGGACAGGAAAAACTGTTTTTT.

This clone was detected only once. V gene TRBV5-6 combines with J gene TRBJ2-5; TRBD1 might be the D (6 bases). Germline V gene lookup returns CDR1 SGHDT and CDR2 YYEEEE. V was clipped by 2 bases and J by 4 bases, with 12 bases between them. The CDR3 is 14 amino acids. CDR3 sequence: CASSFQQGRETQYF. DNA for the CDR3: TGTGCCAGCAGCTTCCAACAGGGACGAGAGACCCAGTACTTC.

The V and J genes are TRBV19 and TRBJ2-5; D remains ambiguous. The CDR3 consists of 13 residues. The V and J ends lost 3 bases and 5 bases respectively, with 10 bases between them. CDR1 is LNHDA and CDR2 is SQIVND in the germline V gene (reference sequence). CDR3 loop: CASSISRRETQYF. The CDR3 coding sequence is TGTGCCAGTAGTATTAGCCGAAGGGAGACCCAGTACTTC.

The chain joins TRBV14 to TRBJ2-4; D not certain. The CDR3 contains 12 residues. Trimming took off 3 bases at V and 8 bases at J, with 8 bases between the two ends. The germline CDR1 and CDR2 sequences are SGHDN and FVKESK. CDR3 bases: TGTGCCAGCAGCCAGGGCCCGGACATTCAGTACTTC. It is translated as CASSQGPDIQYF.

The V gene is TRBV18, the J gene TRBJ2-5, with 7 bases identical to TRBD2. In germline, CDR1 is KGHSH, CDR2 LQKENI. The length of the CDR3 is 14 residues. V was pared by 2 bases and J by 5 bases, with 5 bases of the junction left unmatched. The CDR3 DNA reads as TGTGCCAGCTCACCAAGCGGGGAGCGGGAGACCCAGTACTTC. Translating gives CASSPSGERETQYF.

V is TRBV2 and J is TRBJ1-6; D is uncertain. CDR1 and CDR2 (germline): SNHLY, FYNNEI. CDR3 length: 14 amino acids. V was cut by 3 bases and J by 7 bases, with 10 bases left in between. The CDR3 nucleotides read TGTGCCAGCAGTGATAGGCGGGCAAATTCACCCCTCCACTTT. Its translation: CASSDRRANSPLHF. Looking up the rest from reference TRBV2 and TRBJ1-6 gives the full variable domain: EPEVTQTPSHQVTQMGQEVILRCVPISNHLYFYWYRQILGQKVEFLVSFYNNEISEKSEIFDDQFSVERPDGSNFTLKIRSTKLEDSAMYFCASSDRRANSPLHFGNGTRLTVT.

This CDR3 is CASSLARGGGRRGETQYF. CDR3 DNA: TGTGCCAGCAGCTTAGCTAGAGGCGGGGGCCGCCGGGGAGAGACCCAGTACTTC. The chain recombines TRBV7-2 with TRBJ2-5, with TRBD2 as a possible D gene (7 bases). V lost 0 bases and J lost 4, with 21 bases in between. The CDR3 sequence is 18 residues long. Germline V gene lookup returns CDR1 SGHTA and CDR2 FQGNSA.

V usage is TRBV5-4 and J usage is TRBJ2-3; D unclear. Trimming pared 0 bases from V and 4 bases from J, leaving 6 bases between. This CDR3 region has 13 residues. Germline V CDR1 and CDR2: SGHNT, YYREEE (reference sequence). This chain's CDR3 is CASSLVPADTQYF. CDR3 DNA: TGTGCCAGCAGCTTGGTCCCAGCAGATACGCAGTATTTT. The full variable domain, rest sourced from reference TRBV5-4 and TRBJ2-3, is ETGVTQSPTHLIKTRGQQVTLRCSSQSGHNTVSWYQQALGQGPQFIFQYYREEENGRGNFPPRFSGLQFPNYSSELNVNALELDDSALYLCASSLVPADTQYFGPGTRLTVL.

V is TRBV5-4 and J is TRBJ2-1; a possible D gene is TRBD2 (5 bases). The CDR3 totals 12 residues. V gave up 3 bases and J gave up 9 bases, with 10 bases separating them. The germline gives CDR1 SGHNT, CDR2 YYREEE (reference sequence). The CDR3 loop reads CASSSNGIEQFF. Here the CDR3 DNA reads TGTGCCAGCAGCTCTAACGGGATTGAGCAGTTCTTC.

This clone was detected only a few times. The chain recombines TRBV7-2 with TRBJ1-2; no clear D gene. Trimming removed 5 bases from V and 7 bases from J, with 11 bases in between. The germline gives CDR1 SGHTA, CDR2 FQGNSA. This CDR3 is built from 12 residues. CDR3 nucleotide sequence: TGTGCCAGCAGCCCCGACGGGTTTGGCTACACCTTC. This codes for CASSPDGFGYTF.

This chain joins TRBV29-1 and TRBJ2-7; 8 bases match TRBD1. V was pared by 1 base and J by 9 bases, with 14 bases of the junction left unmatched. The germline V gene has CDR1 SQVTM and CDR2 ANQGSEA. This CDR3 comprises 15 residues. CDR3: CSVEGGDRSPFGQYF. The CDR3 DNA reads TGCAGCGTTGAAGGGGGGGACAGGTCTCCCTTTGGGCAGTACTTC.

The chain couples TRBV5-4 to TRBJ2-1; 8 positions agree with TRBD1. Looked up from germline, CDR1 is SGHNT and CDR2 is YYREEE (reference sequence). V was clipped by 4 bases and J by 8 bases; unmatched bases: 8. CDR3 length: 14 residues. The CDR3 spells CASSDGQGIHEQFF. CDR3 bases: TGTGCCAGCAGCGACGGACAGGGTATCCATGAGCAGTTCTTC. The variable domain in full, completed from reference TRBV5-4 and TRBJ2-1, reads ETGVTQSPTHLIKTRGQQVTLRCSSQSGHNTVSWYQQALGQGPQFIFQYYREEENGRGNFPPRFSGLQFPNYSSELNVNALELDDSALYLCASSDGQGIHEQFFGPGTRLTVL.

The J gene is TRBJ1-1, the V gene TRBV9; tentatively, D is TRBD1 (5 bases). This CDR3 region has 12 residues. V shed 3 bases and J shed 4 bases, with 7 bases lying between them. Germline V gene sequence: CDR1 SGDLS, CDR2 YYNGEE. The CDR3 loop reads CASSADSTEAFF. The CDR3 DNA follows: TGTGCCAGCAGCGCCGACAGCACTGAAGCTTTCTTT. The full variable domain, rest sourced from reference TRBV9 and TRBJ1-1, is DSGVTQTPKHLITATGQRVTLRCSPRSGDLSVYWYQQSLDQGLQFLIQYYNGEERAKGNILERFSAQQFPDLHSELNLSSLELGDSALYFCASSADSTEAFFGQGTRLTVV.

This clone was seen more than once but under ten times. The chain couples TRBV2 to TRBJ1-1; 8 bases are shared with TRBD1. The CDR3 is 14 amino acids. V was pared by 10 bases and J by 4 bases, with 11 bases of the junction left unmatched. CDR1 is SNHLY, CDR2 FYNNEI, per germline. The CDR3 sequence is CANMDREAITEAFF. CDR3 bases: TGTGCCAACATGGACAGGGAAGCCATCACTGAAGCTTTCTTT.

This chain uses TRBV6-1 with TRBJ2-3, with D tentatively TRBD2 (6 bases). This CDR3 is 13 amino acids long. V gave up 7 bases and J gave up 5 bases, with 13 bases separating them. The germline V gene encodes CDR1 MNHNS and CDR2 SASEGT. CDR3 DNA sequence: TGTGCCAGCACTAGCGCCTCTCTAGATACGCAGTATTTT. It encodes CASTSASLDTQYF.

The gene calls are TRBV10-3 and TRBJ1-2, with D maybe TRBD1 (5 bases). The germline gives CDR1 ENHRY, CDR2 SYGVKD. V was pared by 7 bases and J by 8 bases, with 11 bases between. This CDR3 region has 11 residues. This chain's CDR3 is CAITAGTGYTF. CDR3 in DNA: TGTGCCATCACGGCGGGGACGGGCTACACCTTC.

The rearrangement uses TRBV5-8 and TRBJ2-7, with D unclear. With 0 bases removed from V and 4 bases from J, the gap between germline ends came to 8 bases. Looked up from germline, CDR1 is SGHTS and CDR2 is YDEGEE. The CDR3 consists of 13 residues. The CDR3 region has the DNA TGTGCCAGCAGCTTGGATCCCGGTTACGAGCAGTACTTC. Its translation is CASSLDPGYEQYF.